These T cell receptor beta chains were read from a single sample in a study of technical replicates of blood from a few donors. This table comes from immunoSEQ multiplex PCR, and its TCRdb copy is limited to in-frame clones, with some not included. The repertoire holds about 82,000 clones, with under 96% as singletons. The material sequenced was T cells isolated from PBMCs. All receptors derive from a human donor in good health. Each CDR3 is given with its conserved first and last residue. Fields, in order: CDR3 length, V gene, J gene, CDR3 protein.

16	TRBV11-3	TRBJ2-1	CASSLGLAGGNNEQFF
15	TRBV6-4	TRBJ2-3	CASSAGTSGPDTQYF
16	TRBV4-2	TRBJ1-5	CASSQERGLSNQPQHF
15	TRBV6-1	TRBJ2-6	CASSKQVSGANVLTF
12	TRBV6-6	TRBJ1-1	CASRQTVNEAFF
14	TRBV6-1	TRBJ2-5	CASSELAGKETQYF
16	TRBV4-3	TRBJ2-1	CASSPGTRTSYNEQFF
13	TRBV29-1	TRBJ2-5	CSVGAGQRETQYF
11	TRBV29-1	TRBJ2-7	CSAETGGEQYF
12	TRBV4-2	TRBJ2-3	CASSQAGDTQYF
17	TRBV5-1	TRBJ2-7	CASSSGTGFEGSYEQYF
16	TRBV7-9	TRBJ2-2	CASSSSSGQNTGELFF
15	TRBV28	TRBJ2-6	CASSFGGSGANVLTF
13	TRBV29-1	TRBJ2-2	CSVSPTNTGELFF
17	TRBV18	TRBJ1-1	CASSPMVPGQGATEAFF
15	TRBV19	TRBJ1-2	CASSIFEGSDYGYTF
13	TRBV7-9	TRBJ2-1	CASSLDSNNEQFF
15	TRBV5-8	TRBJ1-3	CASSFLRISGNTIYF
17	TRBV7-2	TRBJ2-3	CASSPQGLSEITDTQYF
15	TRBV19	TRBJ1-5	CASSIVLEGDRPQHF
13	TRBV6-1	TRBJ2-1	CASSEGLYNEQFF
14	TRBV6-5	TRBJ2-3	CASSYLLSTDTQYF
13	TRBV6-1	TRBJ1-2	CASGGFPNYGYTF
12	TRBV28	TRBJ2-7	CASRTGIYEQYF
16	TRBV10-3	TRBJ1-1	CAISVNRGAKYTEAFF
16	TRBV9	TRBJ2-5	CASSVALSGIEGTQYF
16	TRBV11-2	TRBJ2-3	CASSSRGIASTDTQYF
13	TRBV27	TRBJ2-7	CASNRMGGYEQYF
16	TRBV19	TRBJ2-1	CASSIPGGVSSHEQFF
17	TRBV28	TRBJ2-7	CASNHLIGRKSSYEQYF
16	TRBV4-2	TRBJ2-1	CASSQSPEARVIEQFF
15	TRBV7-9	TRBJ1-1	CASSPPTGKITEAFF
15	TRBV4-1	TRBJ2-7	CASSQDAGAVYEQYF
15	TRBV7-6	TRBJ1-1	CASSLPPGGPTEAFF
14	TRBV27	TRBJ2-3	CASSSWTATDTQYF
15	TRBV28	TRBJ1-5	CASRDTGYSNQPQHF
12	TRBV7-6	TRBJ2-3	CASSFLSDTQYF
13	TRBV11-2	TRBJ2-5	CASSRGTQETQYF
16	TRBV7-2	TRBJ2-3	CASSLLSGRRTDTQYF
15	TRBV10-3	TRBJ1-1	CAISGGEGVNTEAFF
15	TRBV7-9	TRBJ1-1	CASSLKPTGEKEAFF
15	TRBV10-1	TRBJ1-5	CASSGEGAGNQPQHF
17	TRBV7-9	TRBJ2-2	CASSLIWDSSNTGELFF
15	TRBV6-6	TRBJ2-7	CASSYFGSAAYEQYF
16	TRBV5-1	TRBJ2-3	CASRVPLTSPADTQYF
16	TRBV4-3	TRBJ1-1	CASSQANRQGTLTAFF
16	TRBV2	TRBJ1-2	CASNTGLTGRNYGYTF
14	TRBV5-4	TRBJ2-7	CASSLDDSSYEQYF
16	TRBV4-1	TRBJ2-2	CASSSTSGKTGGELFF
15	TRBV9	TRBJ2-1	CASSARTSSYNEQFF
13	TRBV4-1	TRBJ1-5	CASSQTGNQPQHF
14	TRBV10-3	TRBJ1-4	CAISRTATNEKLFF
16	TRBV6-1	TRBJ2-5	CASSETLGQGGETQYF
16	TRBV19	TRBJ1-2	CASSIHRTRLNYGYTF
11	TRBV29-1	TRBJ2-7	CSVTSVYEQYF
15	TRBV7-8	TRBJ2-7	CASSLGGTGAYEQYF
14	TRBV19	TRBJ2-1	CASSMGLQDNEQFF
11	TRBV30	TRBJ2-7	CAWRGAREQYF
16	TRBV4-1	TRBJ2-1	CASSQEGLAGVDEQFF